This T cell receptor beta chain was retrieved from a study of post-analysis software for immune sequencing data. Study-level information: There were relapsing-remitting, secondary progressive and progressive-relapsing multiple sclerosis among the disease courses included. General study points: Controls showed lower frequencies than patients for five or six TRBV segments, and TRBV5-6, TRBV5-1 and TRBV20-1 were among these.

The germline V and J ends were trimmed by 1 base and 0 bases, with 12 bases remaining between them. Germline assignment: CDR1 SGHKS and CDR2 YYEKEE (reference sequence). The CDR3 extends over 16 amino acids. With regard to this clonotype: The antigen remains undetermined.

Included in the TCR beta cDNA libraries were unique molecular identifiers. TCRdb fed the PCR reads into MiXCR, producing one record per CDR3 protein. Among under 900,000 distinct CDR3 sequences, around 50% were seen once, and the ten largest hold over 4%. The sequenced sample consisted of blood. J is TRBJ2-3 and V is TRBV5-5; a possible D gene is TRBD2 (6 bases). The clonotype was recovered from a girl aged 10-17 years with multiple sclerosis. Written as DNA, the CDR3 is TGTGCCAGCAGCTTGTTGGAGGGCCCTAGCACAGATACGCAGTATTTT. As protein: CASSLLEGPSTDTQYF.